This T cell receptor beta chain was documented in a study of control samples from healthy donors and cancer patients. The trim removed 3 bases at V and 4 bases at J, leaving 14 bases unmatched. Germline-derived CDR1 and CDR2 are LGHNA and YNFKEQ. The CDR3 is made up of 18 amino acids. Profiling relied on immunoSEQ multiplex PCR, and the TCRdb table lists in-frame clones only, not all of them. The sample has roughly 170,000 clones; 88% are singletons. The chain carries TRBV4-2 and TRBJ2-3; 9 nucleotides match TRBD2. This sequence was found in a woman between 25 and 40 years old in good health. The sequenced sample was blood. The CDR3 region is CASSQNPSGNGGADTQYF. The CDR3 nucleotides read TGTGCCAGCAGCCAGAATCCTAGCGGGAATGGTGGGGCAGATACGCAGTATTTT.